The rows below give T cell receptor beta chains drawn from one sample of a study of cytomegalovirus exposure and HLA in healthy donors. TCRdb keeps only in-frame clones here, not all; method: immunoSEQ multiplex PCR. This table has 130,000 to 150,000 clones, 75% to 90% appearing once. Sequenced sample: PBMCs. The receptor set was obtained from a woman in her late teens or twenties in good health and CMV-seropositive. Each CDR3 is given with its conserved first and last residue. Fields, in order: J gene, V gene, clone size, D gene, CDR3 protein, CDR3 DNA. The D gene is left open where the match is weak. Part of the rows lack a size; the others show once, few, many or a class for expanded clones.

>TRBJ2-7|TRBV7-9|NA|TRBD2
CASSQTSSGGSYEQYF
TGTGCCAGCAGCCAAACATCGAGCGGGGGGTCCTACGAGCAGTACTTC
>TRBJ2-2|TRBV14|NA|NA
CASSPTVTGELFF
TGTGCCAGCAGCCCGACTGTCACCGGGGAGCTGTTTTTT
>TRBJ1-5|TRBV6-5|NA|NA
CASSYSSGQPQHF
TGTGCCAGCAGTTACTCATCAGGGCAGCCCCAGCATTTT
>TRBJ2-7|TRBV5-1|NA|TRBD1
CASSQGGGYEQYF
TGCGCCAGCAGCCAAGGGGGCGGATACGAGCAGTACTTC
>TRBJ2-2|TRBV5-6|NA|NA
CASSQEEGTTDGELFF
TGTGCCAGCAGCCAGGAAGAGGGAACTACGGACGGGGAGCTGTTTTTT
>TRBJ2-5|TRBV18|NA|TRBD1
CASSPPGQKETQYF
TGTGCCAGCTCACCACCGGGACAGAAAGAGACCCAGTACTTC
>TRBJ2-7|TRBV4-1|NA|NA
CASSQVVGGYSSYEQYF
TGCGCCAGCAGCCAAGTCGTCGGGGGATACAGCTCCTACGAGCAGTACTTC
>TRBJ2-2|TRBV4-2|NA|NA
CASSQGWSNAGELFF
TGTGCCAGCAGCCAAGGTTGGAGTAACGCCGGGGAGCTGTTTTTT
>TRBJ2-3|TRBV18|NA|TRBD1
CASSPGDRGADTQYF
TGTGCCAGCTCACCAGGGGACAGGGGGGCGGATACGCAGTATTTT
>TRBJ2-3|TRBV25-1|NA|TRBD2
CASRLRDYTDTQYF
TGTGCCAGCAGATTACGGGACTACACAGATACGCAGTATTTT
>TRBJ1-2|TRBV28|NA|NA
CASSSVRGLYTF
TGTGCCAGCAGTTCGGTCCGGGGACTGTACACCTTC
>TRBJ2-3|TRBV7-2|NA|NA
CASSSGAPDTQYF
TGTGCCAGCAGCTCAGGGGCCCCAGATACGCAGTATTTT
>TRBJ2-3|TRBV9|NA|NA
CASSVAVLPDTQYF
TGTGCCAGCAGCGTAGCCGTACTTCCAGATACGCAGTATTTT
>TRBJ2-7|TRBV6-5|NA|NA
CASSYSQGLGRDEQYF
TGTGCCAGCAGTTACTCACAGGGCTTGGGTAGGGACGAGCAGTACTTC
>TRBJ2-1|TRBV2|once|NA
CASNPEASVNEQFF
TGTGCCAGCAACCCTGAAGCTAGCGTCAATGAGCAGTTCTTC
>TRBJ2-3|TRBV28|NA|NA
CASSFSGSTDTQYF
TGTGCCAGCAGTTTCTCAGGGAGCACAGATACGCAGTATTTT